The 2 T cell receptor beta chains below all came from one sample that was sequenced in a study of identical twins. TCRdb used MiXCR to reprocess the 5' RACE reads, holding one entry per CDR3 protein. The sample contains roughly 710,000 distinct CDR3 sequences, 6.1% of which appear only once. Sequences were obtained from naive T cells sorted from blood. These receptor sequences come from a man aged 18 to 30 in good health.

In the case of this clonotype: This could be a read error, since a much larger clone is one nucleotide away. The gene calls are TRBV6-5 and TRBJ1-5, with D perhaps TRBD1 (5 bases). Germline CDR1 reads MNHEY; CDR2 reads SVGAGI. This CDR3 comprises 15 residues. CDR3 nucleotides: TGTGCCAGCAGTTACTCGGTTTCAGGGCATCAGCCCCAGCTTTTT. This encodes CASSYSVSGHQPQLF.

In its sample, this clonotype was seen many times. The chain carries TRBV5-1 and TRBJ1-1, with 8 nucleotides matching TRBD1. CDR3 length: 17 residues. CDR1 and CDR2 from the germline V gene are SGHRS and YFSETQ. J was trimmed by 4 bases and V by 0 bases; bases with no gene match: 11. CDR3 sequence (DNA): TGCGCCAGCAGCTTGGAGGGGCAGGGGGCGACGGGCACTGAAGCTTTCTTT. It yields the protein CASSLEGQGATGTEAFF.